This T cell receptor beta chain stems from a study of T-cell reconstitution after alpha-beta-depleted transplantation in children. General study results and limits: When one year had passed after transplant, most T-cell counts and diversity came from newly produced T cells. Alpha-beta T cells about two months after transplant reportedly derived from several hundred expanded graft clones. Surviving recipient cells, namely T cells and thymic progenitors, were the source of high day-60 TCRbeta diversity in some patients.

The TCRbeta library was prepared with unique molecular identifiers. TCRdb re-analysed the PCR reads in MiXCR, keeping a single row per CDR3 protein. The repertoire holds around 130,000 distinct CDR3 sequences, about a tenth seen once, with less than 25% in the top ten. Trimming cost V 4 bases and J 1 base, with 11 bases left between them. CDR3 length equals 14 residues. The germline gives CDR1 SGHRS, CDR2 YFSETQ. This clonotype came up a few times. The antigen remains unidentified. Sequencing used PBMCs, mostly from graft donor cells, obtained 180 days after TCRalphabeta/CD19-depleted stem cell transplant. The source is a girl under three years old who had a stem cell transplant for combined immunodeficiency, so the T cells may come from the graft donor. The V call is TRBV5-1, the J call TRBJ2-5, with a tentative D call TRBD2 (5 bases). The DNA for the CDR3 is TGCGCCAGCAGCCGCCTAGCTTTCCAAGAGACCCAGTACTTC. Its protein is CASSRLAFQETQYF.